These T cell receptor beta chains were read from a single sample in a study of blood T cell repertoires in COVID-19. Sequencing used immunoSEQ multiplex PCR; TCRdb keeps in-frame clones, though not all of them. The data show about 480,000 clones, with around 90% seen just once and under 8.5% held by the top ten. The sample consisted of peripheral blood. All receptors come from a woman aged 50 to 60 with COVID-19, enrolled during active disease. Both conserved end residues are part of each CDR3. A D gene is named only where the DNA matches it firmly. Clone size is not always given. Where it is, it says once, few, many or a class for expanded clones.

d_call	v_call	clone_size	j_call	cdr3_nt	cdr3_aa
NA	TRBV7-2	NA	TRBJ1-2	TGTGCCAGCAGCCCGGGGGGTACGGCGGACTATGGCTACACCTTC	CASSPGGTADYGYTF
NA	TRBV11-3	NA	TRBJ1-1	TGTGCCAGCAGCGAACTCGGGGGGACTGAAGCTTTCTTT	CASSELGGTEAFF
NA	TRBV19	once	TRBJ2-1	TGTGCCAGTAGTATAGAGGCGACTAGCTACAATGAGCAGTTCTTC	CASSIEATSYNEQFF
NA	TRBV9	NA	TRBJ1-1	TGTGCCAGCAGTGGGGAGGGTTCCTTGAAAGCTTTCTTT	CASSGEGSLKAFF
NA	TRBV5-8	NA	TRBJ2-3	TGTGCCAGCAGCTTCGCAGGGGCAGATACGCAGTATTTT	CASSFAGADTQYF
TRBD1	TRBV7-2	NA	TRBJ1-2	TGTGCCAGCACTAAACAGGGGAGTGAGTTGGATGGCTACACCTTC	CASTKQGSELDGYTF
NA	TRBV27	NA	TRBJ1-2	TGTGCCAGCAGTTTGGGGGGATTCCATGGCTACACCTTC	CASSLGGFHGYTF
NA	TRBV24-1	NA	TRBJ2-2	TGTGCCACCAGTGAGGGGCAGGCGCCGAACACCGGGGAGCTGTTTTTT	CATSEGQAPNTGELFF
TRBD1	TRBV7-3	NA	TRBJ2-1	TGTGCCAGCAGCTCCTTGCCCTTCGGGACAGGGGCCTACAATGAGCAGTTCTTC	CASSSLPFGTGAYNEQFF
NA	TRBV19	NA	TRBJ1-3	TGTGCCAGTAGCACACAGGGACAATCTGGAAACACCATATATTTT	CASSTQGQSGNTIYF
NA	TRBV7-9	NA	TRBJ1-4	TGTGCCAGCAGCTTGGGGGGTGAAAAACTGTTTTTT	CASSLGGEKLFF
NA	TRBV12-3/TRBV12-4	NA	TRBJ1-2	TGTGCCAGCAGTGGACAGATCCATTATGGCTACACCTTC	CASSGQIHYGYTF
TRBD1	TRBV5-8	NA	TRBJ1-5	TGTGCCAGCAGCGAGGGACAGAGAAGCAATCAGCCCCAGCATTTT	CASSEGQRSNQPQHF
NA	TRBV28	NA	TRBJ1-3	TGTGCCAGCAGCCTAGACAGCCAAAGAAACACCATATATTTT	CASSLDSQRNTIYF
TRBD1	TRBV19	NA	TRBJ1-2	TGTGCCAGTAGTATTGACAGGGATACAGACTATGGCTACACCTTC	CASSIDRDTDYGYTF
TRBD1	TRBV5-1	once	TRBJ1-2	TGCGCCAGCAGCACCGACGGCCGACAGGGCTATGGCTACACCTTC	CASSTDGRQGYGYTF
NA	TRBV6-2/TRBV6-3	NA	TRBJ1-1	TGTGCCAGCAGTTACTCCGTTGACACCAAAGCTTTCTTT	CASSYSVDTKAFF
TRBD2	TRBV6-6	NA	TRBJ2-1	TGTGCCAGCAGGAAGGGACTCCTTAGGGAGGGGAATGAGCAGTTCTTC	CASRKGLLREGNEQFF
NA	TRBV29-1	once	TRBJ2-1	TGCAGCGTTGGCGCGCTGATTAACAATGAGCAGTTCTTC	CSVGALINNEQFF
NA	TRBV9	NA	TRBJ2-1	TGTGCCAGCAGCGTGGGGGGCTCCTACAATGAGCAGTTCTTC	CASSVGGSYNEQFF
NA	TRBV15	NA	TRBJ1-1	TGTGCCACCAGCAAACAGCAGGGGTCGAACACTGAAGCTTTCTTT	CATSKQQGSNTEAFF
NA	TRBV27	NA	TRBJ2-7	TGTGCCAGCATGATAGGCGCGGGGGCACCCGGTGGATACGAGCAGTACTTC	CASMIGAGAPGGYEQYF
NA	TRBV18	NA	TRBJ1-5	TGTGCCAGCTCATCCTCGGGGGAAGGTCAGCCCCAGCATTTT	CASSSSGEGQPQHF
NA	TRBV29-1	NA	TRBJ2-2	TGCAGCGTTCGGACACTTGGCACCGGGGAGCTGTTTTTT	CSVRTLGTGELFF
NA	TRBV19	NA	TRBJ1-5	TGTGCCAGTAGTCGAGGCGGGGGGCAAGGGAATCAGCCCCAGCATTTT	CASSRGGGQGNQPQHF
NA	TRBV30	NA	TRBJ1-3	TGTGCCTGGAGTTCGGGCGGGATCTCTGGAAACACCATATATTTT	CAWSSGGISGNTIYF
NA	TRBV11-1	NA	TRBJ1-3	TGTGCCAGCAGCGGACCCGGGACTTACTCTGGAAACACCATATATTTT	CASSGPGTYSGNTIYF
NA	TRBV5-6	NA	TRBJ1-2	TGTGCCAGCAGCTTGGAAGGCAGGGCGTATGGCTACACCTTC	CASSLEGRAYGYTF
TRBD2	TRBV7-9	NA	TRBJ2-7	TGTGCCACTAGCGGGGCAAACGAGGAGCAGTACTTC	CATSGANEEQYF
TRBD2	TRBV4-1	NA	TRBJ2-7	TGCGCCAGCAGCCAAGATGAACTAGCGGGGGCCTACGAGCAGTACTTC	CASSQDELAGAYEQYF
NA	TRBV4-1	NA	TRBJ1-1	TGCGCCAGCAGCCAAGACCAGGTAACGTACACTGAAGCTTTCTTT	CASSQDQVTYTEAFF
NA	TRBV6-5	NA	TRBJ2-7	TGTGCCAGCAGTTACTCGTCCGGGGCCTACGAGCAGTACTTC	CASSYSSGAYEQYF
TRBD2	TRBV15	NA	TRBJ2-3	TGTGCCACCAGTAGCGGGGGCCGGGGCACAGATACGCAGTATTTT	CATSSGGRGTDTQYF
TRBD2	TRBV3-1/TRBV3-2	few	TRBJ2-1	TGTGCCAGCAGCTTACGACTAGCAGTTGTCTACAATGAGCAGTTCTTC	CASSLRLAVVYNEQFF
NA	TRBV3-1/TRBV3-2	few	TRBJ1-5	TGTGCCAGCAGCCAGGAGCAAGGGAGTGGGCAGCCCCAGCATTTT	CASSQEQGSGQPQHF
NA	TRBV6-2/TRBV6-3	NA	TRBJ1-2	TGTGCCAGCAGTTACTCGAGTCACAGGCCCCGCGAGAATGGCTACACCTTC	CASSYSSHRPRENGYTF
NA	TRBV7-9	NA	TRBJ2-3	TGTGCCAGCAGCCATTCCTCCCTAGGAAAGGATACGCAGTATTTT	CASSHSSLGKDTQYF
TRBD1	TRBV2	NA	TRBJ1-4	TGTGCCAGCAGCCCCGGGACAGGGTTAGGCACTAATGAAAAACTGTTTTTT	CASSPGTGLGTNEKLFF
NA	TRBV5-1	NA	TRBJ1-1	TGCGCCAGCAATGGTCGCGGCCCTGGGAACACTGAAGCTTTCTTT	CASNGRGPGNTEAFF
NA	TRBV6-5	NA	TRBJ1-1	TGTGCCAGCAGTCGGGACTTCGAAGCTTTCTTT	CASSRDFEAFF
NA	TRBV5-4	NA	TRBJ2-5	TGTGCCAGCAGCTCCAAAGGGGTAGGCCAAGAGACCCAGTACTTC	CASSSKGVGQETQYF
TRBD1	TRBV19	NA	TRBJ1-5	TGTGCCAGTAGAAAATTTTCAGGACAGGGTGGAAGGAGGCCCCAGCATTTT	CASRKFSGQGGRRPQHF
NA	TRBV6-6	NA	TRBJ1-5	TGTGCCAGCAGTTACGGCATTGGCGGGATGGAGCAGCCCCAGCATTTT	CASSYGIGGMEQPQHF
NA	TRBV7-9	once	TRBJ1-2	TGTGCCAGCAGCTTAGGACAGGAGGATGGCTACACCTTC	CASSLGQEDGYTF
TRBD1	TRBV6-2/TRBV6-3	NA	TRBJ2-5	TGTGCCAGCAGCTCCAGAAGACAGGGGGGGGGAGAGACCCAGTACTTC	CASSSRRQGGGETQYF
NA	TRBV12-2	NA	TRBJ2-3	TGTGCAAGTCGCTTAGGAGAGGGGACTAGCGGGGGCCTTACTAATCCCACAGATACGCAGTATTTT	CASRLGEGTSGGLTNPTDTQYF
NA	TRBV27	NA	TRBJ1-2	TGTGTCAGCAGTATTAACAGGTTCACAGAAGGCTACACCTTC	CVSSINRFTEGYTF
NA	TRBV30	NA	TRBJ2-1	TGTGCCTGGAGTGTACAGGGTAGCCATGAGCAGTTCTTC	CAWSVQGSHEQFF
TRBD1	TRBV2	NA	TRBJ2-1	TGTGCCAGCAGTGAAGTTGGGACAGGGAATGAGCAGTTCTTC	CASSEVGTGNEQFF
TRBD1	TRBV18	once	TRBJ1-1	TGTGCCAGCTCACCAAGACAGGGGATTGGAACAGCTTTCTTT	CASSPRQGIGTAFF
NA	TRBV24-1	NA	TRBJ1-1	TGTGCCACCAGTGAAAACAGCCTCACTGAAGCTTTCTTT	CATSENSLTEAFF
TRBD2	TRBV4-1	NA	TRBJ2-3	TGCGCCAGCAGCCCCCGGGCTAGCGGGGGGCCAGATACGCAGTATTTT	CASSPRASGGPDTQYF
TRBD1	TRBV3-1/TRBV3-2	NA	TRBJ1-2	TGTGCCAGCAGCCAAGCAGGGGGACAGGTAAACTATGGCTACACCTTC	CASSQAGGQVNYGYTF
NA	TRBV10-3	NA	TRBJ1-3	TGTGCCATCAGTGACAGGGCAACAGGAAACACCATATATTTT	CAISDRATGNTIYF
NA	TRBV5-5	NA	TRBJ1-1	TGTGCCAGCAGCTTGGATCCCAGGATGAACACTGAAGCTTTCTTT	CASSLDPRMNTEAFF
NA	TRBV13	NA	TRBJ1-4	TGTGCCAGCAGCGCTCCCCCGAAGGAGGAAAAACTGTTTTTT	CASSAPPKEEKLFF
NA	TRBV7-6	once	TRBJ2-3	TGTGCCAGCAGCTCTACTAGTGTAGGCGGGGATACGCAGTATTTT	CASSSTSVGGDTQYF
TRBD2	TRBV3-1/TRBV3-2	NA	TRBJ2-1	TGTGCCAGCAAGATAGCGGGGGGCAATGAGCAGTTCTTC	CASKIAGGNEQFF
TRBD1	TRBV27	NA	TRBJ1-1	TGTGCCAGCAGTTTAGACAGGGGCGGGGCTGAAGCTTTCTTT	CASSLDRGGAEAFF
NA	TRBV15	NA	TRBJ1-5	TGTGCCACCAGCAGAGGAGGGGAGGTCAATCAGCCCCAGCATTTT	CATSRGGEVNQPQHF